What follows is one T cell receptor beta chain and its context. Its antigen is unidentified. With 2 bases removed from V and 6 bases from J, the gap between germline ends came to 11 bases. CDR1 is KGHSH and CDR2 is LQKENI in the germline V gene. The CDR3 contains 13 residues. The data belong to a study of OX40 agonist ivuxolimab in advanced cancers. Study-wide context: Partial responses were seen in three patients, one with hepatocellular carcinoma and two with cutaneous melanoma.

General study points: Partial responders at 0.1-3.0 mg/kg had among the lowest clonal expansion. With doses of 0.1 to 3.0 mg/kg, CD4+ and CD8+ blood T cells had undergone clonal expansion by week 6.

This table comes from immunoSEQ multiplex PCR, and its TCRdb copy is limited to in-frame clones, with some not included. The table lists tens of thousands of clones, roughly 80% of them singletons, with approximately 5.2% in the top ten. The rearrangement joins TRBV18 to TRBJ2-7; D remains unclear. This TCR was sampled from an adult with an advanced solid tumor such as melanoma, head and neck, liver or kidney cancer. Sequencing was performed on CD4+ or CD8+ T cells sorted from blood, taken in a trial of the OX40 agonist ivuxolimab. The CDR3 protein is CASSPGVQVEQYF. Here the CDR3 DNA reads TGTGCCAGCTCACCAGGGGTCCAGGTCGAGCAGTACTTC.